The text below deals with one T cell receptor beta chain. As yet, its antigen is unknown. These data come from a study of T cells after yellow fever vaccination. The overall study: Each low-cell-number fraction was prepared by means of SMART-Seq v4 Ultra Low Input. Study-level points and caveats: A large majority of primary-vaccination clones showed up again after the booster (96% CD4, about 90% CD8).

Template switching with 5'RACE generated the TCR cDNA and added a universal primer site and UMIs. TCRdb called the 5' RACE reads again in MiXCR, with one record for every CDR3 protein. The sample yields some 350,000 distinct CDR3 sequences, 8.7% seen once. Trimming removed 0 bases at V and 4 bases at J, with 13 bases between. The CDR3 is 15 amino acids. The chain uses TRBV12-3 or TRBV12-4 and TRBJ2-7, with D maybe TRBD2 (6 bases). This specimen consisted of PBMCs, obtained on the day of the first yellow fever vaccination. The TCR was taken from a man aged 18 to 29 who received the YFV17D yellow fever vaccine. The CDR3 DNA reads TGTGCCAGCAGTTTAGCGCGGCAGGGAGGTTACGAGCAGTACGTC. This codes for CASSLARQGGYEQYV.